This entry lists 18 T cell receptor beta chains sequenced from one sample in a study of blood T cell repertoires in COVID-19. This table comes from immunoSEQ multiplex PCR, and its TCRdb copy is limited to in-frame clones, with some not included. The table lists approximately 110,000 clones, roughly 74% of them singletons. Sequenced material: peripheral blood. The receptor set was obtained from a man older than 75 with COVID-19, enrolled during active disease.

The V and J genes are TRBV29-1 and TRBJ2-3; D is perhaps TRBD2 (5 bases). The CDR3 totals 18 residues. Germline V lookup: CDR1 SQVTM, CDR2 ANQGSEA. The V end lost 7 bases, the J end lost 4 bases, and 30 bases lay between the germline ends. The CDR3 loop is CSGFTPLGAIDDSDTQYF. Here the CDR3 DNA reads TGCAGCGGATTTACTCCCCTGGGAGCCATCGACGACTCAGATACGCAGTATTTT.

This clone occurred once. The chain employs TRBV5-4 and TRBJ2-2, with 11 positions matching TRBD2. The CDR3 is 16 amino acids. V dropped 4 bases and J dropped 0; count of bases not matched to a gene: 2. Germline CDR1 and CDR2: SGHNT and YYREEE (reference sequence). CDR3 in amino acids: CASSRGLAANTGELFF. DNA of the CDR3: TGTGCCAGCAGCCGGGGACTAGCGGCGAACACCGGGGAGCTGTTTTTT.

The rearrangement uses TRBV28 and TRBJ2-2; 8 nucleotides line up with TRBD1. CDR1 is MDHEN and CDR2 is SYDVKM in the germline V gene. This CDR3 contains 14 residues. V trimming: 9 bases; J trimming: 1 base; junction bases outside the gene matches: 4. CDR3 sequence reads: CASRGQVNTGELFF. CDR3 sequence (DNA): TGTGCCAGTCGGGGACAGGTGAACACCGGGGAGCTGTTTTTT.

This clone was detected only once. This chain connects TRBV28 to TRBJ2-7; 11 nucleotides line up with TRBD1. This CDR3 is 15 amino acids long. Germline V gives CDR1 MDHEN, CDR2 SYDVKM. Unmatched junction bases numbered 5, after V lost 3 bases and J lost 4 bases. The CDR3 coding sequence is TGTGCCAGCAGTTTCTCCGGGACAGGGGGGTACGAGCAGTACTTC. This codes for CASSFSGTGGYEQYF.

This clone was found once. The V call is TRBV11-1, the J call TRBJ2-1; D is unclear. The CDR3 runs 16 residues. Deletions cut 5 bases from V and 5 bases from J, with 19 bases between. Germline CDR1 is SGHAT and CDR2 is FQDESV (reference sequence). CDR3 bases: TGTGCCAGCAGCGAACAGCCACCAAAAATGAACAATGAGCAGTTCTTC. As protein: CASSEQPPKMNNEQFF.

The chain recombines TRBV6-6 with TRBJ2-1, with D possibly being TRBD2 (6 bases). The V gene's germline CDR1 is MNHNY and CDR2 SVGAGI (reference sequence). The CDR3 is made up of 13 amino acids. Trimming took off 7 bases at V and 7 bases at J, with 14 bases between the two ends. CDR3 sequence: CASNPGVVNEQFF. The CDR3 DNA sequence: TGTGCCAGCAATCCGGGAGTAGTAAATGAGCAGTTCTTC.

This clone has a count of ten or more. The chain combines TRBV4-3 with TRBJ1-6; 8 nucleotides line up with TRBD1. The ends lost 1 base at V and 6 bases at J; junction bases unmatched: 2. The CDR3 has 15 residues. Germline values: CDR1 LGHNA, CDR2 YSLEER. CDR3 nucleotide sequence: TGCGCCAGCAGCCAAGGGGACAGGATTAATTCACCCCTCCACTTT. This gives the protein CASSQGDRINSPLHF.

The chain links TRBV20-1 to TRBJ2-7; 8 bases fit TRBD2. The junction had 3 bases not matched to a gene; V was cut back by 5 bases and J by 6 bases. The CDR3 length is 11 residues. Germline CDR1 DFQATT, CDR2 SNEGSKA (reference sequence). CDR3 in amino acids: CSARTSREQYF. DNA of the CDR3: TGCAGTGCTCGGACTAGCCGCGAGCAGTACTTC.

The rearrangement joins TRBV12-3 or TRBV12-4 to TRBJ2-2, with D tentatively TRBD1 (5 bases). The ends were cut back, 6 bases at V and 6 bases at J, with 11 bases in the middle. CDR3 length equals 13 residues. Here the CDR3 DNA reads TGTGCCAGCAGCTTGATGGGGCCCGGGGAGCTGTTTTTT. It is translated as CASSLMGPGELFF.

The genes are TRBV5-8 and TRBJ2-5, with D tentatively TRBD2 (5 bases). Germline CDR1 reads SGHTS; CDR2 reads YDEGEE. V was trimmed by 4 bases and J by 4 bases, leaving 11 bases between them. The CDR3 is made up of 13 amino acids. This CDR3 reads CASSRGRGETQYF. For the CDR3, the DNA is TGTGCCAGCAGCCGCGGGCGAGGAGAGACCCAGTACTTC. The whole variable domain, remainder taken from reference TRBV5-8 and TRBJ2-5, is EAGVTQSPTHLIKTRGQQATLRCSPISGHTSVYWYQQALGLGLQFLLWYDEGEERNRGNFPPRFSGRQFPNYSSELNVNALELEDSALYLCASSRGRGETQYFGPGTRLLVL.

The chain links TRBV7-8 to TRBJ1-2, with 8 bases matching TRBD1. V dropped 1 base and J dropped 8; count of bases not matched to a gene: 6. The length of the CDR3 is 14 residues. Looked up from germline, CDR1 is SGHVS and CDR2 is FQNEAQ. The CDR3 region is CASSLGTGMRGYTF. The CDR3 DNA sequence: TGTGCCAGCAGCTTAGGGACAGGGATGCGAGGCTACACCTTC.

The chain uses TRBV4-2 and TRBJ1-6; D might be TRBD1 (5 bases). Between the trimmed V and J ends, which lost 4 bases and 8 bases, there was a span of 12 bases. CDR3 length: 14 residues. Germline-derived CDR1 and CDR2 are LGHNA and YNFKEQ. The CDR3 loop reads CASSPGYGDSPLHF. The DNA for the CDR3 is TGTGCCAGCAGCCCAGGGTATGGAGATTCACCCCTCCACTTT.

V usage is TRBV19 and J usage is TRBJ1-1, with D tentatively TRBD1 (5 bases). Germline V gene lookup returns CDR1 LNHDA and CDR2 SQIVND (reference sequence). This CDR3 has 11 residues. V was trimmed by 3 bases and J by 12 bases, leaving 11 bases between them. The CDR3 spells CASSIQGRTFF. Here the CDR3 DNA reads TGTGCCAGTAGTATCCAGGGCAGAACTTTCTTT.

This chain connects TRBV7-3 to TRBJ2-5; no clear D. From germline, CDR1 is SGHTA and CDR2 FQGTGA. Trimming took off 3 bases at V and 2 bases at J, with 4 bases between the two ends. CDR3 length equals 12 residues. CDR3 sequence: CASSFPQETQYF. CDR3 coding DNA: TGTGCCAGCAGCTTCCCACAAGAGACCCAGTACTTC. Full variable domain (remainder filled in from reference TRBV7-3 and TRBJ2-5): GAGVSQTPSNKVTEKGKYVELRCDPISGHTALYWYRQSLGQGPEFLIYFQGTGAADDSGLPNDRFFAVRPEGSVSTLKIQRTERGDSAVYLCASSFPQETQYFGPGTRLLVL.

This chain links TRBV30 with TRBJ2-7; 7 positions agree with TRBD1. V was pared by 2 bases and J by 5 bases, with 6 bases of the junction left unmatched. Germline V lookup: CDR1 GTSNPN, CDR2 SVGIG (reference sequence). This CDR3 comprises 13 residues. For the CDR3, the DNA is TGTGCCTGGAGTACGACAGGGCTGCACGAGCAGTACTTC. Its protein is CAWSTTGLHEQYF.

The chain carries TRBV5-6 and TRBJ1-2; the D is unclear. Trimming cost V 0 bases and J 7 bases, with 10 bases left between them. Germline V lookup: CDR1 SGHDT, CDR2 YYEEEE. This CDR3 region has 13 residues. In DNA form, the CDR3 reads TGTGCCAGCAGCTTGGGCGGGATGACTGGCTACACCTTC. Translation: CASSLGGMTGYTF.

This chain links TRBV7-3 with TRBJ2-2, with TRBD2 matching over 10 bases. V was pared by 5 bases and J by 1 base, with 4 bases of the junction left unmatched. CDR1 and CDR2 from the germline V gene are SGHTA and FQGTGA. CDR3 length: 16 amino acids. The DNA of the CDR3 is TGTGCCAGCAGCCCAAGGACTAGCGGGAACACCGGGGAGCTGTTTTTT. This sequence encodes CASSPRTSGNTGELFF.

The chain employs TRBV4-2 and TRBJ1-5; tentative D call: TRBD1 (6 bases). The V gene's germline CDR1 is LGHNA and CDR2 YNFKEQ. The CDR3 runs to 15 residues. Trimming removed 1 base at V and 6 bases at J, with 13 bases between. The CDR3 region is CASSQGGGEGQPQHF. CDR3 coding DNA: TGTGCCAGCAGCCAAGGAGGGGGGGAGGGTCAGCCCCAGCATTTT.